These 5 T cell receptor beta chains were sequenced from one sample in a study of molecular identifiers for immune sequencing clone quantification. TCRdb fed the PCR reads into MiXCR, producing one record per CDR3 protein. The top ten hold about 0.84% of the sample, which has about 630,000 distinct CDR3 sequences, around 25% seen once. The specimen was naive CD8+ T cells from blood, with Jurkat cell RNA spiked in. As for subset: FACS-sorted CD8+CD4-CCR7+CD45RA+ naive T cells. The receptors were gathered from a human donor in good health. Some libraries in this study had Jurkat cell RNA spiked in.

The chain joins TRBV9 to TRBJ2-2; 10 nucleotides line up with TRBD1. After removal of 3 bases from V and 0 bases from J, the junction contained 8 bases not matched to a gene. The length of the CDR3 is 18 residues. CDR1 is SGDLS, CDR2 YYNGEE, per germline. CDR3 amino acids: CASSAGQGIAANTGELFF. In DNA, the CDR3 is TGTGCCAGCAGCGCGGGACAGGGGATTGCCGCGAACACCGGGGAGCTGTTTTTT.

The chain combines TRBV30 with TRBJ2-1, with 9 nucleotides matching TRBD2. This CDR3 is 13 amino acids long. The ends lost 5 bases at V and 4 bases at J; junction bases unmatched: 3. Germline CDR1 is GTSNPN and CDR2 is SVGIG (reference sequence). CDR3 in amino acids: CAWWAGGYNEQFF. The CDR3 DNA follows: TGTGCCTGGTGGGCGGGGGGGTACAATGAGCAGTTCTTC.

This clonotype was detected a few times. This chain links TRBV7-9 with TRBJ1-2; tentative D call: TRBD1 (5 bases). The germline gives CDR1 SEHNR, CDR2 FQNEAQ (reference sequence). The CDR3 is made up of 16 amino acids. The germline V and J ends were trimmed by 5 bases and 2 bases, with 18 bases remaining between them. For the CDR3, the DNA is TGTGCCAGCAGCCCAAACGGGGCAGACGGAAACTATGGCTACACCTTC. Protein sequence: CASSPNGADGNYGYTF.

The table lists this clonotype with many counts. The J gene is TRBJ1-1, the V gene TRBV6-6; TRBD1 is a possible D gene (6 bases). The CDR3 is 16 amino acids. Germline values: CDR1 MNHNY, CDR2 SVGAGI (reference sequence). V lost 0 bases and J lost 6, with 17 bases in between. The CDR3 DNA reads TGTGCCAGCAGTTACTCGATACAGGGCGATTTGGCTGAAGCTTTCTTT. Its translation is CASSYSIQGDLAEAFF.

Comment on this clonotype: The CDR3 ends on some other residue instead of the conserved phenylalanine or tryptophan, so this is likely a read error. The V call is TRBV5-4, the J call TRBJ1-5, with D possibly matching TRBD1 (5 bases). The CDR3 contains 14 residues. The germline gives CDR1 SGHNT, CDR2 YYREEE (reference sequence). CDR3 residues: CAGSLRQGAQPQHL. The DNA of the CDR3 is TGTGCCGGCAGCTTGCGTCAGGGAGCCCAGCCCCAGCATCTT.